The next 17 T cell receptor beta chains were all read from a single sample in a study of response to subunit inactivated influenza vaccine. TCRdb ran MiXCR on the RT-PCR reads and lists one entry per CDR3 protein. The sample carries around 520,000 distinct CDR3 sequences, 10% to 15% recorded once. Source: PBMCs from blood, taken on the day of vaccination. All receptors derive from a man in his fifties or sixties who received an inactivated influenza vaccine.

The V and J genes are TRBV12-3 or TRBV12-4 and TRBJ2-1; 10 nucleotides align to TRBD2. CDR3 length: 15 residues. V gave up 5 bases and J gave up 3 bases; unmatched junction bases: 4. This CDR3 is CASSRQRGGYNEQFF. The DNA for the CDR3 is TGTGCCAGCAGTCGCCAGCGGGGGGGCTACAATGAGCAGTTCTTC.

Here the CDR3 reads CASSLAREGELFF. As DNA, the CDR3 is TGCGCCAGCAGCTTGGCCAGGGAAGGGGAGCTGTTTTTT. The chain employs TRBV5-1 and TRBJ2-2, with D perhaps TRBD1 (5 bases). Germline CDR1 and CDR2: SGHRS and YFSETQ. The CDR3 spans 13 residues. V lost 0 bases and J lost 8, with 8 bases in between.

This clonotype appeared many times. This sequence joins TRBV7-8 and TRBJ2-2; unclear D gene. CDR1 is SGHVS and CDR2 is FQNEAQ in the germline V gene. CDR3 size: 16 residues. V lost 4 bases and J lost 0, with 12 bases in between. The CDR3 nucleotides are TGTGCCAGCAGCTCGAGACAAGACGCGAACACCGGGGAGCTGTTTTTT. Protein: CASSSRQDANTGELFF.

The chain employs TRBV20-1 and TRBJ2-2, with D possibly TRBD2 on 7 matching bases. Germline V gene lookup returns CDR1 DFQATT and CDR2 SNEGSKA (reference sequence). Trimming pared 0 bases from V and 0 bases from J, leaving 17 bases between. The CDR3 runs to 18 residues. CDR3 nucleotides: TGCAGTGCTAGAGATACTGGGCGGCGGGGGCCGAACACCGGGGAGCTGTTTTTT. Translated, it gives CSARDTGRRGPNTGELFF.

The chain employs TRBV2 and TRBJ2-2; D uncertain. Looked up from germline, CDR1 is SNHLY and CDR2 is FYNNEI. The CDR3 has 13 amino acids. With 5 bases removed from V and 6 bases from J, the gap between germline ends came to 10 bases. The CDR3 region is CASSRRPPGELFF. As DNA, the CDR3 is TGTGCCAGCAGTCGAAGACCGCCCGGGGAGCTGTTTTTT.

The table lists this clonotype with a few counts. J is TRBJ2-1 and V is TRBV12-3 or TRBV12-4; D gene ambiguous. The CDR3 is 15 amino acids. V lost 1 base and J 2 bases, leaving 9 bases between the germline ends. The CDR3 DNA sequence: TGTGCCAGCAGTTTAGTGGCGACGGCCTACAATGAGCAGTTCTTC. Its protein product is CASSLVATAYNEQFF.

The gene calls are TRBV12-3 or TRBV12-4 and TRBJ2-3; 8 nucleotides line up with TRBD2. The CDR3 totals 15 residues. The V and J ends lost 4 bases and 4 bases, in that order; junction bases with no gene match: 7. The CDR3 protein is CASSSGTSFPDTQYF. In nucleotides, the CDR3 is TGTGCCAGCAGTTCCGGGACTAGTTTCCCAGATACGCAGTATTTT.

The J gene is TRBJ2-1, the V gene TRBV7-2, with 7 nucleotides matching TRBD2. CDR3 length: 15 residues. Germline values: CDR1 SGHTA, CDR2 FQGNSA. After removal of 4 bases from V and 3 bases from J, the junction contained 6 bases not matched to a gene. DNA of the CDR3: TGTGCCAGCAGCTCTGGGAGGGGCGGCTACAATGAGCAGTTCTTC. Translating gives CASSSGRGGYNEQFF.

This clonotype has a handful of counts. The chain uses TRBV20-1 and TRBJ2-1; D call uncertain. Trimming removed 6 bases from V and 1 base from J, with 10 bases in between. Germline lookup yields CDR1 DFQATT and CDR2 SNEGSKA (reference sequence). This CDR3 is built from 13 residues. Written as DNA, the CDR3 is TGCAGTGCCCCGCCAGGATCCTACAATGAGCAGTTCTTC. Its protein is CSAPPGSYNEQFF.

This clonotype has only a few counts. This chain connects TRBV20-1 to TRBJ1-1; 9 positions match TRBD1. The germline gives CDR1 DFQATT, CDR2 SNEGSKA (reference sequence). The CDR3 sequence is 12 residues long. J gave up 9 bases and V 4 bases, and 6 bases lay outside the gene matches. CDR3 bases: TGCAGTGCTAAACCGGGACAGGGAAAAGCTTTCTTT. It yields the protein CSAKPGQGKAFF.

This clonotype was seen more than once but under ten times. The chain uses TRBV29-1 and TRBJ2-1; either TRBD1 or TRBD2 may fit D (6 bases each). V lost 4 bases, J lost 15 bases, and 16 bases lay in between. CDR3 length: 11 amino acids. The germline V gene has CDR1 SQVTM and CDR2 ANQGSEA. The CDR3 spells CSVGGAAGRFF. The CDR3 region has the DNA TGCAGCGTTGGGGGGGCCGCAGGCCGGTTCTTC.

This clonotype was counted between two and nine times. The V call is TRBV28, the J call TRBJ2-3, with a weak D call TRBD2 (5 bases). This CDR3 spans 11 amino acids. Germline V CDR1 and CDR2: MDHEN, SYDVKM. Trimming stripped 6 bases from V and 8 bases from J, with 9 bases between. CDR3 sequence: CASSPRGTQYF. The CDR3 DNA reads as TGTGCCAGCAGCCCACGGGGTACGCAGTATTTT.

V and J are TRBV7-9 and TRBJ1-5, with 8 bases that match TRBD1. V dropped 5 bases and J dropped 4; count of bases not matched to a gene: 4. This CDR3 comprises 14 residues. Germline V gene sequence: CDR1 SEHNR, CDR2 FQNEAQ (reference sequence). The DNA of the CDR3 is TGTGCCAGCAGCCGGACAGGGCCTAATCAGCCCCAGCATTTT. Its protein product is CASSRTGPNQPQHF.

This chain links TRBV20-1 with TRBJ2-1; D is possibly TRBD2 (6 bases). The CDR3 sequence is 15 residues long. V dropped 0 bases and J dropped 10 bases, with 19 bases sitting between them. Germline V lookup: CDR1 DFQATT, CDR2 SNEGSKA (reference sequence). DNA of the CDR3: TGCAGTGCTAGAGATCCTAGCGAGGCCCGAGGAGAGCAGTTCTTC. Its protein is CSARDPSEARGEQFF.

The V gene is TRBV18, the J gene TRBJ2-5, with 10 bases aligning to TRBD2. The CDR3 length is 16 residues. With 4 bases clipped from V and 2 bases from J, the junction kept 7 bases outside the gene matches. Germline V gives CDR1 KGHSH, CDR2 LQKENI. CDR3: CASSLRGLAPQETQYF. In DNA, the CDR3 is TGTGCCAGCTCACTCCGGGGACTAGCGCCTCAAGAGACCCAGTACTTC.

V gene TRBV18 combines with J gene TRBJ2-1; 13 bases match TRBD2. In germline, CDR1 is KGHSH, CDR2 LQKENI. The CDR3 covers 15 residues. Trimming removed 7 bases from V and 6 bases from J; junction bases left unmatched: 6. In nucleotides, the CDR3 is TGTGCCAGCTACAAGGGACTAGCGGGAAGCAATGAGCAGTTCTTC. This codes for CASYKGLAGSNEQFF.

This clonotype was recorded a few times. The CDR3 region has the DNA TGTGCCAGCAGTGTAGGAAGGCTGAACGGGGGGCGCACAGATACGCAGTATTTT. Protein: CASSVGRLNGGRTDTQYF. The rearrangement links TRBV6-1 to TRBJ2-3; D may be TRBD2 (7 bases). Germline V gene lookup returns CDR1 MNHNS and CDR2 SASEGT. This CDR3 spans 18 amino acids. Deletions cut 4 bases from V and 1 base from J, with 21 bases between.